This TCR beta chain was recovered during a study of T cells expressing NK-cell markers. TCRdb reworked the 5' RACE reads into one entry per CDR3 protein, no DNA. The sample spans 250,000 to 300,000 distinct CDR3 sequences; the ten largest clones claim roughly 4.2%. Germline V CDR1 and CDR2: KGHDR, SFDVKD. The CDR3 is 15 residues long. V gene TRBV24-1 combines with J gene TRBJ2-3; TCRdb indicates TRBD2, and absent DNA this call remains unverified. This sequence was found in a woman aged 18-69 years in good health. Sequenced material: blood T cells: a sorted CD56 or NKG2C T cell subset, CD4+ or CD8+ T cells, or bulk PBMC T cells (not recorded which). The CDR3 protein is CATSDLGGGSDTQYF.